The rows below give T cell receptor beta chains drawn from one sample of a study of T cell responses to AZD1222 COVID-19 vaccine. Here immunoSEQ multiplex PCR was the method, and the copy in TCRdb shows in-frame clones only, minus some. The sample comprises about 69,000 clones, approximately 87% of which are singletons, and roughly 25% rests with the top ten. Sequenced material: peripheral blood, taken 28 days after the second AZD1222 dose. All receptors derive from an adult who received the AZD1222 COVID-19 vaccine. Both conserved end residues are part of each CDR3. The order of the fields is CDR3 DNA, CDR3 protein, V gene, J gene, clone size, D gene. The D gene is left open where the match is weak. Clone sizes are given selectively: once, few, many, or a class where the clone is expanded.

cdr3_nt: TGTGCCAGCAGCGCTCACCGGGACTCAGGGGAAAACACCATATATTTT
cdr3_aa: CASSAHRDSGENTIYF
v_call: TRBV7-9
j_call: TRBJ1-3
clone_size: few
d_call: NA

cdr3_nt: TGCAGTGCTAGTTCGCAGGGGCCTGGGGCTTTCTTT
cdr3_aa: CSASSQGPGAFF
v_call: TRBV20-1
j_call: TRBJ1-1
clone_size: NA
d_call: NA

cdr3_nt: TGCGCCAGCAGCCAAGATCGGGGGACTCACTACGAGCAGTACTTC
cdr3_aa: CASSQDRGTHYEQYF
v_call: TRBV4-1
j_call: TRBJ2-7
clone_size: few
d_call: NA

cdr3_nt: TGTGCCAGCAGGAAGGGTTTCCTTGAAGCTTTCTTT
cdr3_aa: CASRKGFLEAFF
v_call: TRBV6-5
j_call: TRBJ1-1
clone_size: NA
d_call: NA

cdr3_nt: TGTGCCATCACGTCTGCGGTGGTCGGCTACGAGCAGTACTTC
cdr3_aa: CAITSAVVGYEQYF
v_call: TRBV10-3
j_call: TRBJ2-7
clone_size: NA
d_call: NA

cdr3_nt: TGTGCCAGCTTTCCGACAGGGTTGAACACTGAAGCTTTCTTT
cdr3_aa: CASFPTGLNTEAFF
v_call: TRBV25-1
j_call: TRBJ1-1
clone_size: NA
d_call: TRBD1

cdr3_nt: TGCGCCAGCAGCTCCGGGACGGCGAACACTGAAGCTTTCTTT
cdr3_aa: CASSSGTANTEAFF
v_call: TRBV5-1
j_call: TRBJ1-1
clone_size: once
d_call: NA

cdr3_nt: TGTGCCAGCAGTTACCGAGTTAGCGGGAACACAGATACGCAGTATTTT
cdr3_aa: CASSYRVSGNTDTQYF
v_call: TRBV6-5
j_call: TRBJ2-3
clone_size: NA
d_call: TRBD2

cdr3_nt: TGTGCCAGCAGCTCGTACCAAGAGACCCAGTACTTC
cdr3_aa: CASSSYQETQYF
v_call: TRBV5-8
j_call: TRBJ2-5
clone_size: NA
d_call: NA

cdr3_nt: TGTGCCAGCAGCTTCGGGACGGCAACTAATGAAAAACTGTTTTTT
cdr3_aa: CASSFGTATNEKLFF
v_call: TRBV11-3
j_call: TRBJ1-4
clone_size: NA
d_call: NA

cdr3_nt: TGTGCTAGTGGTTTGGCAGGGGGCATGAACACTGAAGCTTTCTTT
cdr3_aa: CASGLAGGMNTEAFF
v_call: TRBV12-5
j_call: TRBJ1-1
clone_size: NA
d_call: TRBD1

cdr3_nt: TGTGCCAGCAGTTTATCGACAGATACGCAGTATTTT
cdr3_aa: CASSLSTDTQYF
v_call: TRBV27
j_call: TRBJ2-3
clone_size: NA
d_call: NA

cdr3_nt: TGTGCCAGCAGTCCAAGGGCGGCGACAGATACGCAGTATTTT
cdr3_aa: CASSPRAATDTQYF
v_call: TRBV7-6
j_call: TRBJ2-3
clone_size: few
d_call: NA

cdr3_nt: TGTGCCAGCAGCTCAACACTAGTTTTGGGGGATACGCAGTATTTT
cdr3_aa: CASSSTLVLGDTQYF
v_call: TRBV7-2
j_call: TRBJ2-3
clone_size: NA
d_call: NA

cdr3_nt: TGCGCCAGCAGCTCCGGGACAGGGGTGGGGAACACTGAAGCTTTCTTT
cdr3_aa: CASSSGTGVGNTEAFF
v_call: TRBV5-1
j_call: TRBJ1-1
clone_size: NA
d_call: TRBD1

cdr3_nt: TGTGCCAGCAGCATGAGTACAAGAGGGTACCCCTACGAGCAGTACTTC
cdr3_aa: CASSMSTRGYPYEQYF
v_call: TRBV5-6
j_call: TRBJ2-7
clone_size: NA
d_call: NA

cdr3_nt: TGTGCCAGCAGCCAAGAACCGGAGGGGGGATACAATGAGCAGTTCTTC
cdr3_aa: CASSQEPEGGYNEQFF
v_call: TRBV4-2
j_call: TRBJ2-1
clone_size: NA
d_call: NA

cdr3_nt: TGTGCCTGGAGCTCAGACAGGGCGAACACCTTC
cdr3_aa: CAWSSDRANTF
v_call: TRBV30
j_call: TRBJ1-2
clone_size: NA
d_call: TRBD1

cdr3_nt: TGCAGCGTTCGAAACAGTATGAACACTGAAGCTTTCTTT
cdr3_aa: CSVRNSMNTEAFF
v_call: TRBV29-1
j_call: TRBJ1-1
clone_size: NA
d_call: NA

cdr3_nt: TGCAGCGCCGGTGGAGGAGGGAGAAATTCACCCCTCCACTTT
cdr3_aa: CSAGGGGRNSPLHF
v_call: TRBV29-1
j_call: TRBJ1-6
clone_size: NA
d_call: NA